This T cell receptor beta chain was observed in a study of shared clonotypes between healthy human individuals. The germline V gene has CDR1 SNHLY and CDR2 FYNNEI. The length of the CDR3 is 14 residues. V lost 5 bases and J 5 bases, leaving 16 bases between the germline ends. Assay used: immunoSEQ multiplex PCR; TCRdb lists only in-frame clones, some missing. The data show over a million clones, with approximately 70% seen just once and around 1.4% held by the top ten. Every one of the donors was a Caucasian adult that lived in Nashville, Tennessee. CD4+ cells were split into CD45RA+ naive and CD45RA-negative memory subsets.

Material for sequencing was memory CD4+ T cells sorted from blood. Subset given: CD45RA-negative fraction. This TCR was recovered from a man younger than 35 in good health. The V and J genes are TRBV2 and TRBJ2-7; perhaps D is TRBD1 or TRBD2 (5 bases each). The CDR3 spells CASSFSLRGDEQYF. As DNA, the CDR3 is TGTGCCAGCAGTTTTTCCTTAAGGGGAGACGAGCAGTACTTC.